What follows are 22 T cell receptor beta chains derived from one specimen sequenced in a study of CD8+ T cells in alopecia areata. Extracted RNA was reverse transcribed into cDNA, the sequencing template. Measured with immunoSEQ multiplex PCR; TCRdb has only the in-frame clones, and not every one. The table records roughly 120,000 clones, less than 60% of them present only once. The treatment here: oral pan-JAK inhibitor, 5-10 mg twice daily. The sequencing here drew on CD4+ T cells sorted from blood, taken at week 24, from a patient treated with tofacitinib. These receptors all stem from a human donor with alopecia areata.

The sample holds a few counts of this clone. This chain joins TRBV4-1 and TRBJ1-1; D is perhaps TRBD1 (5 bases). Germline-derived CDR1 and CDR2 are MGHRA and YSYEKL. Trimming removed 4 bases at V and 0 bases at J, with 12 bases between. The CDR3 is made up of 15 amino acids. The CDR3 loop reads CASSPTGLMNTEAFF. For the CDR3, the DNA is TGCGCCAGCAGCCCGACGGGACTCATGAACACTGAAGCTTTCTTT.

This chain links TRBV29-1 with TRBJ1-2, with a tentative D call TRBD1 (6 bases). The length of the CDR3 is 16 residues. With 4 bases removed from V and 7 bases from J, the gap between germline ends came to 25 bases. Germline lookup yields CDR1 SQVTM and CDR2 ANQGSEA. The CDR3 loop reads CSVGESSGVGYGGYTF. The CDR3 DNA follows: TGCAGCGTTGGAGAGTCGTCAGGGGTGGGATACGGTGGCTACACCTTC.

CDR3 protein: CSVGPNTGELFF. The CDR3 DNA reads TGCAGCGTTGGTCCGAACACCGGGGAGCTGTTTTTT. The V call is TRBV29-1, the J call TRBJ2-2; D is uncertain. Germline assignment: CDR1 SQVTM and CDR2 ANQGSEA. The CDR3 totals 12 residues. Trimming took off 4 bases at V and 0 bases at J, with 3 bases between the two ends.

This chain joins TRBV5-1 and TRBJ2-5; the match to TRBD1 covers 8 bases. Germline V CDR1 and CDR2: SGHRS, YFSETQ. The CDR3 length is 14 residues. The J segment lost 4 bases and the V segment lost 6 bases, leaving 8 bases of the junction unmatched. The CDR3 spells CASNPDRAGETQYF. The DNA of the CDR3 is TGCGCCAGCAACCCGGACAGGGCCGGAGAGACCCAGTACTTC.

J is TRBJ2-1 and V is TRBV4-2, with TRBD1 matching over 7 bases. This CDR3 has 14 amino acids. V gave up 0 bases and J gave up 9 bases; unmatched junction bases: 5. The germline gives CDR1 LGHNA, CDR2 YNFKEQ. CDR3 loop: CASSQDTGVVEQFF. The CDR3, as DNA: TGTGCCAGCAGCCAAGATACAGGGGTGGTTGAGCAGTTCTTC.

This sequence joins TRBV13 and TRBJ2-7; 11 positions match TRBD2. V gave up 5 bases and J gave up 0 bases; unmatched junction bases: 3. The germline gives CDR1 PRHDT, CDR2 FYEKMQ (reference sequence). The CDR3 is 15 amino acids. The CDR3 loop is CASSLAGGISYEQYF. Here the CDR3 DNA reads TGTGCCAGCAGCCTAGCGGGGGGTATCTCCTACGAGCAGTACTTC.

The V gene is TRBV30, the J gene TRBJ2-7; maybe TRBD1 (5 bases). The CDR3 covers 14 residues. Trimming stripped 7 bases from V and 7 bases from J, with 23 bases between. The germline V gene has CDR1 GTSNPN and CDR2 SVGIG (reference sequence). The CDR3 nucleotides read TGTGCCTTCGTCCCCCCCCGACAGTCCCGTGAGCAGTACTTC. This encodes CAFVPPRQSREQYF.

This clone has just one count. V usage is TRBV15 and J usage is TRBJ2-3; 9 positions agree with TRBD2. The CDR3 runs 14 residues. After removal of 8 bases from V and 1 base from J, the junction contained 4 bases not matched to a gene. Germline loops: CDR1 LNHNV, CDR2 YYDKDF (reference sequence). In DNA form, the CDR3 reads TGTGCCACCGGTTCTAGCGGGGGCACAGATACGCAGTATTTT. Its translation: CATGSSGGTDTQYF.

This chain joins TRBV30 and TRBJ2-7, with D uncertain. Germline CDR1 is GTSNPN and CDR2 is SVGIG (reference sequence). V was shortened by 3 bases and J by 4 bases, with 13 bases between the two germline ends. The CDR3 extends over 13 amino acids. CDR3 in DNA: TGTGCCTGGAGGTCAGGCCGGGCGTACGAGCAGTACTTC. This codes for CAWRSGRAYEQYF. Full variable domain (missing parts from reference TRBV30 and TRBJ2-7): SQTIHQWPATLVQPVGSPLSLECTVEGTSNPNLYWYRQAAGRGLQLLFYSVGIGQISSEVPQNLSASRPQDRQFILSSKKLLLSDSGFYLCAWRSGRAYEQYFGPGTRLTVT.

This chain links TRBV9 with TRBJ1-6; 8 nucleotides align to TRBD1. The germline CDR1 and CDR2 sequences are SGDLS and YYNGEE. V shed 2 bases, J shed 7 bases, and the junction held 14 bases outside the gene matches. The CDR3 is 18 amino acids. For the CDR3, the DNA is TGTGCCAGCAGCGTCGCAGGGGGCGAACTGTCATGGAATTCACCCCTCCACTTT. Protein sequence: CASSVAGGELSWNSPLHF.

CDR3: CASSVEATRINYGYTF. DNA for the CDR3: TGTGCCAGCAGCGTAGAGGCCACCCGGATTAACTATGGCTACACCTTC. The chain uses TRBV9 and TRBJ1-2; D remains unclear. CDR1 and CDR2 from the germline V gene are SGDLS and YYNGEE. The CDR3 sequence is 16 residues long. V was clipped by 0 bases and J by 1 base, with 13 bases between them. Complete variable domain (other parts from reference TRBV9 and TRBJ1-2): DSGVTQTPKHLITATGQRVTLRCSPRSGDLSVYWYQQSLDQGLQFLIQYYNGEERAKGNILERFSAQQFPDLHSELNLSSLELGDSALYFCASSVEATRINYGYTFGSGTRLTVV.

V is TRBV29-1 and J is TRBJ1-2; 9 bases fit TRBD1. The junction had 5 bases not matched to a gene; V was cut back by 5 bases and J by 7 bases. Germline CDR1 SQVTM, CDR2 ANQGSEA. The CDR3 is 12 residues long. CDR3: CSVRGQGGGYTF. The CDR3 DNA follows: TGCAGCGTTAGGGGACAGGGAGGTGGCTACACCTTC.

This clone was counted between two and nine times. The rearrangement links TRBV30 to TRBJ2-5; D is ambiguous. The CDR3 consists of 13 residues. The V end was cut by 0 bases, the J end by 5 bases, with 10 bases between. From germline, CDR1 is GTSNPN and CDR2 SVGIG (reference sequence). The CDR3 DNA is TGTGCCTGGAGTGTACTAACGGGCGAGACCCAGTACTTC. Its translation: CAWSVLTGETQYF. The variable domain in full, completed from reference TRBV30 and TRBJ2-5, reads SQTIHQWPATLVQPVGSPLSLECTVEGTSNPNLYWYRQAAGRGLQLLFYSVGIGQISSEVPQNLSASRPQDRQFILSSKKLLLSDSGFYLCAWSVLTGETQYFGPGTRLLVL.

This clone was detected a few times. The chain uses TRBV5-1 and TRBJ2-5; D is unresolved. Trimming left V 1 base short and J 1 base short, with 5 bases between. CDR1 is SGHRS and CDR2 is YFSETQ in the germline V gene. The length of the CDR3 is 13 residues. CDR3 sequence (DNA): TGCGCCAGCAGCTTGTACAGCCAAGAGACCCAGTACTTC. Amino acids: CASSLYSQETQYF.

V usage is TRBV28 and J usage is TRBJ2-7; unclear D gene. The germline V and J ends were trimmed by 3 bases and 0 bases, with 9 bases remaining between them. The CDR3 loop spans 14 amino acids. CDR1 and CDR2 (germline): MDHEN, SYDVKM. CDR3 sequence reads: CASSLDGRSYEQYF. The CDR3 DNA reads TGTGCCAGCAGTTTGGACGGACGCTCCTACGAGCAGTACTTC.

The V and J genes are TRBV4-1 and TRBJ2-3; the D gene is possibly TRBD2 (5 bases). CDR1 MGHRA and CDR2 YSYEKL come from the germline V gene. The CDR3 length is 17 residues. Trimming shortened V by 1 base and J by 3 bases, and 17 bases separated the two germline ends. The CDR3 nucleotides are TGCGCCAGCAGCCAAGGAGTAGGTAGGGAGTTTACAGATACGCAGTATTTT. Translated, it gives CASSQGVGREFTDTQYF.

The chain combines TRBV2 with TRBJ2-3; 8 bases line up with TRBD2. The CDR3 runs 14 residues. The V gene's germline CDR1 is SNHLY and CDR2 FYNNEI. The V segment lost 6 bases and the J segment 0 bases; nucleotides outside the gene matches: 2. CDR3: CASRVAGSTDTQYF. CDR3 coding DNA: TGTGCCAGCAGGGTAGCGGGGAGCACAGATACGCAGTATTTT. The full variable domain, rest sourced from reference TRBV2 and TRBJ2-3, is EPEVTQTPSHQVTQMGQEVILRCVPISNHLYFYWYRQILGQKVEFLVSFYNNEISEKSEIFDDQFSVERPDGSNFTLKIRSTKLEDSAMYFCASRVAGSTDTQYFGPGTRLTVL.

For this clone: The junction differs from germline at one of its ends, possibly a read error. The DNA for the CDR3 is TGTGCTAGCAGCTTCACTAGCGGGGTACGAGCCAAAAACATTCAGTACTTC. Its translation is CASSFTSGVRAKNIQYF. V and J are TRBV7-7 and TRBJ2-4; 10 bases map to TRBD2. The CDR3 consists of 17 residues. The germline V gene has CDR1 SSHAT and CDR2 FNYEAQ (reference sequence).

The chain links TRBV15 to TRBJ2-5; no clear D gene. Germline V gene lookup returns CDR1 LNHNV and CDR2 YYDKDF (reference sequence). Deletions cut 4 bases from V and 5 bases from J, with 26 bases between. The CDR3 spans 18 residues. Here the CDR3 DNA reads TGTGCCACCAGCACCCTAAGGGTGAACAGCCGCCTGAGGGAGACCCAGTACTTC. This codes for CATSTLRVNSRLRETQYF.

This chain's CDR3 is CSVPGAAFF. DNA for the CDR3: TGCAGCGTCCCCGGGGCAGCTTTCTTT. The chain carries TRBV29-1 and TRBJ1-1; tentatively, D is TRBD1 (5 bases). This CDR3 spans 9 amino acids. Germline V gene data show CDR1 as SQVTM and CDR2 as ANQGSEA. Trimming removed 6 bases from V and 10 bases from J, with 9 bases in between.

The genes are TRBV6-1 and TRBJ1-2; D unclear. V was cut by 11 bases and J by 8 bases, with 21 bases left in between. This CDR3 contains 13 residues. The V gene's germline CDR1 is MNHNS and CDR2 SASEGT. This CDR3 reads CASRTTTDGGYTF. The CDR3, as DNA: TGTGCCTCACGCACGACGACTGATGGCGGCTACACCTTC.

This chain joins TRBV29-1 and TRBJ2-7; the match to TRBD1 covers 9 bases. Germline V gene sequence: CDR1 SQVTM, CDR2 ANQGSEA. The ends lost 6 bases at V and 7 bases at J; junction bases unmatched: 7. This CDR3 spans 12 amino acids. CDR3 nucleotides: TGCAGCGTCCTAACAGGGGGCCGAGAGCAGTACTTC. Amino acids: CSVLTGGREQYF.